This is a list of T cell receptor beta chains from one sample in a study of blood T cell repertoires in COVID-19. Data came from immunoSEQ multiplex PCR; TCRdb stores just in-frame clones and leaves some out. The profile shows about 320,000 clones, 90% of them singletons. Sequenced: PBMCs or T cells enriched from blood (not recorded which). The receptors derive from a woman in her 30s who had been exposed to COVID-19. Each CDR3 is given without its conserved first and last residue. Fields, in order: V gene, clone size, CDR3 protein. The size of a clone is reported for some rows only, either as once, few or many, or as a class for expanded clones.

V: TRBV2; size: -; CDR3: ASSLDRGGVGQY
V: TRBV27; size: -; CDR3: ASSPRFTDTQY
V: TRBV19; size: -; CDR3: ASSIRGAYYGYT
V: TRBV7-2; size: -; CDR3: ASSLLSGFGDEQF
V: TRBV10-3; size: -; CDR3: AISESRAGRSTEAF
V: TRBV11-2; size: once; CDR3: ASSPNSGADTQY
V: TRBV7-9; size: few; CDR3: ASSFRGRDGNTIY
V: TRBV2; size: -; CDR3: ASCQSRNNQPQH
V: TRBV14; size: -; CDR3: ASSQGSSGYQPQH
V: TRBV5-1; size: -; CDR3: ASSLGAQETQY
V: TRBV5-6; size: -; CDR3: ASSLVSGNTEAF
V: TRBV5-5; size: -; CDR3: ASSPGHRSSYEQY
V: TRBV7-3; size: -; CDR3: ASSPGGTNEKLF
V: TRBV5-1; size: -; CDR3: ASSRGTSGGLHYEQY
V: TRBV7-2; size: -; CDR3: ASSLRGAHEQY
V: TRBV6-5; size: -; CDR3: ASRYSGGAAEAF
V: TRBV7-9; size: -; CDR3: ASSLDPRSGSPLH
V: TRBV5-6; size: once; CDR3: ASSLGGHREEAQY
V: TRBV2; size: -; CDR3: ASSWTGNTGELF
V: TRBV6-5; size: -; CDR3: ASNRATGELF
V: TRBV6-5; size: -; CDR3: ASSYSNSYNYGYT
V: TRBV6-5; size: -; CDR3: ASSLGRLGLYGYT
V: TRBV15; size: -; CDR3: ATSRAPGSLSEQY